This T cell receptor beta chain was recovered during a study of cytomegalovirus exposure and HLA in healthy donors. This clone occurred a few times. Its antigen remains unknown. The CDR3 runs to 14 residues. The V gene lost 5 bases and the J gene lost 4 bases, with 12 bases spanning the gap. The germline CDR1 and CDR2 sequences are MDHEN and SYDVKM. Study-level findings and limits: A missense variant in DCLRE1C was later tied to TCR beta V- and J-gene trimming. Investigators reported approximately 170 TCR beta chains as tied to cytomegalovirus. Per a later analysis, roughly 17,000 TCR beta sequences showed association with HLA alleles at 0.05 false discovery rate.

PCR was performed using 60 Vbeta and 13 Jbeta primers. Sequenced by immunoSEQ multiplex PCR; TCRdb stores in-frame clones only, minus some. The profile shows more than 130,000 clones, around 80% of them singletons. V and J are TRBV28 and TRBJ2-1, with a possible D match to TRBD1 (6 bases). Sequencing input: PBMCs. This TCR came from a man aged 25 to 40 in good health and CMV-seronegative. CDR3 nucleotides: TGTGCCAGCAGTGTAAGGGGGATTTACAATGAGCAGTTCTTC. Protein sequence: CASSVRGIYNEQFF. Looking up the rest from reference TRBV28 and TRBJ2-1 gives the full variable domain: DVKVTQSSRYLVKRTGEKVFLECVQDMDHENMFWYRQDPGLGLRLIYFSYDVKMKEKGDIPEGYSVSREKKERFSLILESASTNQTSMYLCASSVRGIYNEQFFGPGTRLTVL.